Following are 31 T cell receptor beta chains from one sample sequenced in a study of glioma-infiltrating T cells after dendritic cell vaccination. Noted time point: after dendritic cell vaccination, including at tumor progression/relapse. The method was immunoSEQ multiplex PCR; TCRdb's version includes in-frame clones alone and lacks a portion of them. The sample has 20,000 or so clones, roughly nine tenths seen once. Specimen: blood, collected after dendritic cell vaccination. These receptors originate from a human donor with glioblastoma.

V gene TRBV5-1 combines with J gene TRBJ2-1; 8 bases align to TRBD1. Germline CDR1 is SGHRS and CDR2 is YFSETQ. V lost 4 bases to trimming and J lost 5 bases; unmatched junction nucleotides: 5. CDR3 size: 14 residues. The CDR3 DNA sequence: TGCGCCAGCAGCGTTGGACAGGGCGACAATGAGCAGTTCTTC. Translating it yields CASSVGQGDNEQFF.

The DNA for the CDR3 is TGTGCCACCCTTACGGGGGACACTGAAGCTTTCTTT. It specifies CATLTGDTEAFF. The V call is TRBV28, the J call TRBJ1-1; D is possibly TRBD1 (5 bases). The germline V gene encodes CDR1 MDHEN and CDR2 SYDVKM. The V end lost 10 bases, the J end lost 3 bases, and 12 bases lay between the germline ends. This CDR3 comprises 12 residues.

V usage is TRBV10-3 and J usage is TRBJ1-1; no definite D call. The CDR3 is 13 residues long. Trimming left V 5 bases short and J 8 bases short, with 15 bases between. CDR1 is ENHRY and CDR2 is SYGVKD in the germline V gene. The CDR3 loop is CAISSRRSEEAFF. CDR3 DNA: TGTGCCATCAGTAGTAGACGGTCGGAGGAAGCTTTCTTT.

The rearrangement uses TRBV5-5 and TRBJ1-5; D is perhaps TRBD1 (5 bases). Germline V CDR1 and CDR2: SGHKS, YYEKEE (reference sequence). The length of the CDR3 is 16 residues. V dropped 0 bases and J dropped 0 bases, with 10 bases sitting between them. CDR3 protein: CASSLAGTPSNQPQHF. Written as DNA, the CDR3 is TGTGCCAGCAGCTTGGCCGGGACTCCTAGCAATCAGCCCCAGCATTTT.

The chain couples TRBV29-1 to TRBJ2-3; the D is unclear. The V gene's germline CDR1 is SQVTM and CDR2 ANQGSEA. This CDR3 spans 15 amino acids. The germline V and J ends were trimmed by 6 bases and 0 bases, with 16 bases remaining between them. In DNA form, the CDR3 reads TGCAGCGTCGCTTCTGGAGTACACAGCACAGATACGCAGTATTTT. It specifies CSVASGVHSTDTQYF.

The rearrangement joins TRBV6-6 to TRBJ2-1, with TRBD1 identical over 11 bases. This CDR3 is built from 15 residues. CDR1 and CDR2 from the germline V gene are MNHNY and SVGAGI (reference sequence). V was pared by 6 bases and J by 14 bases, with 15 bases of the junction left unmatched. CDR3 coding DNA: TGTGCCAGCAGAAACGGACAGGGGGCTAAAAAGCGGAAGTTCTTC. Translation: CASRNGQGAKKRKFF.

This chain joins TRBV6-1 and TRBJ1-1; 7 positions agree with TRBD1. The ends lost 5 bases at V and 1 base at J; junction bases unmatched: 4. The germline V gene encodes CDR1 MNHNS and CDR2 SASEGT. This CDR3 is 14 amino acids long. CDR3 nucleotides: TGTGCCAGCAGTTTTGACAGGGCGAACACTGAAGCTTTCTTT. Its translation is CASSFDRANTEAFF.

The V and J genes are TRBV5-4 and TRBJ2-2, with D perhaps matching TRBD1 (6 bases). In germline, CDR1 is SGHNT, CDR2 YYREEE (reference sequence). The CDR3 runs 15 residues. Trimming left V 4 bases short and J 0 bases short, with 10 bases between. The CDR3 nucleotides read TGTGCCAGCAGCCTGGACAGTCCGAACACCGGGGAGCTGTTTTTT. It translates to CASSLDSPNTGELFF.

The rearrangement links TRBV2 to TRBJ2-2, with D unclear. This CDR3 has 15 residues. CDR1 and CDR2 from the germline V gene are SNHLY and FYNNEI. Trimming left V 6 bases short and J 6 bases short, with 17 bases between. CDR3 DNA sequence: TGTGCCAGCAGGAGCTCCCCGCATGGGCCCGGGGAGCTGTTTTTT. Residues: CASRSSPHGPGELFF. Drawing the rest from reference TRBV2 and TRBJ2-2, the complete variable domain is EPEVTQTPSHQVTQMGQEVILRCVPISNHLYFYWYRQILGQKVEFLVSFYNNEISEKSEIFDDQFSVERPDGSNFTLKIRSTKLEDSAMYFCASRSSPHGPGELFFGEGSRLTVL.

The CDR3 bases are TGCGCCAGCAGCCCGAGGACTAGCGGGGACTCCCAGGATACGCAGTATTTT. This encodes CASSPRTSGDSQDTQYF. The gene calls are TRBV4-1 and TRBJ2-3, with 12 bases lining up with TRBD2. The CDR3 spans 17 residues. Unmatched junction bases numbered 11, after V lost 4 bases and J lost 6 bases. Germline values: CDR1 MGHRA, CDR2 YSYEKL.

The chain is built from TRBV6-4 and TRBJ2-2; TRBD1 matches at 7 bases. V lost 6 bases, J lost 5 bases, and 9 bases stayed unmatched. The CDR3 consists of 15 residues. Germline lookup yields CDR1 MRHNA and CDR2 SNTAGT. CDR3 protein: CASREGASQTGELFF. Written as DNA, the CDR3 is TGTGCCAGCAGAGAGGGGGCTAGCCAAACCGGGGAGCTGTTTTTT.

The rearrangement uses TRBV5-1 and TRBJ2-3, with 9 bases fitting TRBD2. Germline-derived CDR1 and CDR2 are SGHRS and YFSETQ. The J segment lost 0 bases and the V segment lost 0 bases, leaving 8 bases of the junction unmatched. CDR3 length: 18 amino acids. The CDR3 protein is CASSLVASGDPSTDTQYF. The CDR3 DNA reads TGCGCCAGCAGCTTGGTGGCTAGCGGGGACCCTAGCACAGATACGCAGTATTTT. Supplemented by reference TRBV5-1 and TRBJ2-3, the full variable domain reads KAGVTQTPRYLIKTRGQQVTLSCSPISGHRSVSWYQQTPGQGLQFLFEYFSETQRNKGNFPGRFSGRQFSNSRSEMNVSTLELGDSALYLCASSLVASGDPSTDTQYFGPGTRLTVL.

This chain connects TRBV9 to TRBJ2-3; possibly TRBD2 for D (7 bases). Trimming pared 3 bases from V and 2 bases from J, leaving 25 bases between. The CDR3 spans 19 residues. Per germline, CDR1 SGDLS and CDR2 YYNGEE. The CDR3 nucleotides are TGTGCCAGCAGCGAGCGGGGTGGGCCAGGGGTCTCCGTCACAGATACGCAGTATTTT. Encoded protein: CASSERGGPGVSVTDTQYF.

V usage is TRBV7-9 and J usage is TRBJ1-2; possibly TRBD1 for D (6 bases). The CDR3 extends over 14 amino acids. V was pared by 5 bases and J by 11 bases, with 21 bases between. The germline V gene has CDR1 SEHNR and CDR2 FQNEAQ (reference sequence). The CDR3: CASSLSTNPTGYTF. The CDR3 DNA is TGTGCCAGCAGCCTCTCCACTAACCCGACAGGATACACCTTC.

The rearrangement links TRBV10-1 to TRBJ2-3; TRBD2 aligns across 14 bases. J lost 5 bases, V lost 3 bases, and 4 bases had no gene match. Germline CDR1 reads WNHNN; CDR2 reads SYGVQD (reference sequence). The CDR3 consists of 16 residues. CDR3 in amino acids: CASSDWTSGGKDTQYF. The DNA of the CDR3 is TGCGCCAGCAGTGACTGGACTAGCGGGGGGAAAGATACGCAGTATTTT.

This clone was detected a few times. This chain uses TRBV10-2 with TRBJ1-1, with D uncertain. The CDR3 is 12 residues long. Germline V gene lookup returns CDR1 WSHSY and CDR2 SAAADI. Deletions cut 6 bases from V and 11 bases from J, with 16 bases between. The CDR3 nucleotides read TGCGCCAGCAGAGCCGGGGATCTAGACGCTTTCTTT. Its translation is CASRAGDLDAFF.

This sequence joins TRBV2 and TRBJ2-1; TRBD2 agrees at 9 bases. Looked up from germline, CDR1 is SNHLY and CDR2 is FYNNEI. V shed 7 bases and J 7 bases; nucleotides not matched to a gene: 14. The CDR3 runs to 16 residues. CDR3 amino acids: CASTFKMGGGANEQFF. CDR3 nucleotide sequence: TGTGCCAGCACCTTTAAGATGGGCGGGGGGGCAAATGAGCAGTTCTTC.

V is TRBV12-5 and J is TRBJ2-5, with D perhaps TRBD1 (6 bases). Germline CDR1 LGHNT, CDR2 FRNRAP. This CDR3 region has 14 residues. V shed 4 bases and J shed 5 bases, with 14 bases lying between them. CDR3 sequence reads: CASGSGGLGETQYF. DNA for the CDR3: TGTGCTAGTGGTTCTGGGGGCCTTGGGGAGACCCAGTACTTC.

The genes are TRBV11-2 and TRBJ1-5; no clear D gene. Germline V CDR1 and CDR2: SGHAT, FQNNGV. V gave up 2 bases and J gave up 5 bases, with 7 bases separating them. This CDR3 spans 13 amino acids. CDR3 residues: CASSLQEYQPQHF. CDR3 DNA: TGTGCCAGCAGCTTACAGGAATATCAGCCCCAGCATTTT.

The chain joins TRBV2 to TRBJ2-3, with TRBD1 matching over 10 bases. CDR3 size: 14 residues. Unmatched junction bases numbered 4, after V lost 7 bases and J lost 3 bases. Germline CDR1 reads SNHLY; CDR2 reads FYNNEI. This CDR3 is CASIRTGGTDTQYF. The DNA of the CDR3 is TGTGCCAGCATTCGGACAGGGGGTACAGATACGCAGTATTTT.

The chain links TRBV18 to TRBJ2-3; 9 bases agree with TRBD2. Germline CDR1 is KGHSH and CDR2 is LQKENI. V gave up 2 bases and J gave up 1 base; unmatched junction bases: 7. The CDR3 contains 17 residues. The CDR3 DNA reads as TGTGCCAGCTCACCAGTGACTAGCGGCTCCGGCACAGATACGCAGTATTTT. Translating it yields CASSPVTSGSGTDTQYF.

This chain links TRBV7-9 with TRBJ2-5; 7 bases are shared with TRBD1. V gave up 6 bases and J gave up 2 bases; unmatched junction bases: 6. Per the germline V gene, CDR1 is SEHNR and CDR2 is FQNEAQ (reference sequence). The CDR3 is 14 amino acids. As DNA, the CDR3 is TGTGCCAGCAGTTTCCGGGACAGACAAGAGACCCAGTACTTC. Protein product: CASSFRDRQETQYF.

The chain links TRBV9 to TRBJ2-5; D possibly corresponds to TRBD2 (7 bases). Germline loops: CDR1 SGDLS, CDR2 YYNGEE. The CDR3 is 17 residues long. The V end was cut by 0 bases, the J end by 1 base, with 16 bases between. For the CDR3, the DNA is TGTGCCAGCAGCGTAGGCTGGAGGGGGGGAGTCCAAGAGACCCAGTACTTC. As protein: CASSVGWRGGVQETQYF.

This sequence joins TRBV5-1 and TRBJ2-7; 7 bases align to TRBD1. Germline CDR1 reads SGHRS; CDR2 reads YFSETQ. The CDR3 covers 13 residues. The ends lost 4 bases at V and 5 bases at J; junction bases unmatched: 6. The CDR3 loop reads CASSRGGQNEQYF. The DNA for the CDR3 is TGCGCCAGCAGCAGAGGGGGCCAAAACGAGCAGTACTTC.

V gene TRBV5-1 combines with J gene TRBJ2-1; 13 nucleotides line up with TRBD2. The V gene end was trimmed by 1 base and the J gene end by 5 bases; junction bases not matched to a gene: 3. The CDR3 contains 16 residues. Germline-derived CDR1 and CDR2 are SGHRS and YFSETQ. This CDR3 is CASSLTSGGVNNEQFF. CDR3 sequence (DNA): TGCGCCAGCAGCTTGACTAGCGGGGGGGTTAACAATGAGCAGTTCTTC.

The chain links TRBV5-4 to TRBJ2-5, with TRBD2 as a possible D gene (5 bases). Deletions cut 0 bases from V and 1 base from J, with 10 bases between. The CDR3 runs 15 residues. CDR1 and CDR2 (germline): SGHNT, YYREEE (reference sequence). CDR3: CASSLGGDLQETQYF. The CDR3 nucleotides are TGTGCCAGCAGCTTGGGGGGAGACCTCCAAGAGACCCAGTACTTC.

The chain employs TRBV6-5 and TRBJ1-1; 8 nucleotides line up with TRBD1. V was pared by 5 bases and J by 4 bases, with 3 bases of the junction left unmatched. The germline gives CDR1 MNHEY, CDR2 SVGAGI. This CDR3 has 13 amino acids. In DNA, the CDR3 is TGTGCCAGCAGTGGCGGACAGGGCACTGAAGCTTTCTTT. It translates to CASSGGQGTEAFF.

J is TRBJ1-3 and V is TRBV7-2; TRBD1 might be the D (5 bases). Germline CDR1 is SGHTA and CDR2 is FQGNSA. The CDR3 has 17 residues. Trimming left V 0 bases short and J 0 bases short, with 12 bases between. The CDR3 nucleotides read TGTGCCAGCAGCTTAGCTACAGGTTTGAGCTCTGGAAACACCATATATTTT. Translating it yields CASSLATGLSSGNTIYF.

V and J are TRBV14 and TRBJ1-1, with 8 bases lining up with TRBD1. The V and J ends lost 4 bases and 2 bases, in that order; junction bases with no gene match: 3. Germline loops: CDR1 SGHDN, CDR2 FVKESK. The CDR3 has 14 residues. The CDR3 is CASSRTGGNTEAFF. In nucleotides, the CDR3 is TGTGCCAGCAGCCGTACAGGGGGTAACACTGAAGCTTTCTTT.

This chain links TRBV12-5 with TRBJ1-1; 7 bases align to TRBD1. Germline V CDR1 and CDR2: LGHNT, FRNRAP. J lost 3 bases, V lost 8 bases, and 12 bases had no gene match. The CDR3 is made up of 15 amino acids. CDR3 protein: CASRQLTGDHTEAFF. CDR3 coding DNA: TGTGCTAGTCGTCAACTTACAGGGGACCACACTGAAGCTTTCTTT.

This rearrangement joins TRBV4-1 to TRBJ1-3; 7 nucleotides match TRBD1. Trimming cost V 4 bases and J 4 bases; bases outside gene matches: 7. CDR3 length equals 15 residues. CDR1 MGHRA and CDR2 YSYEKL come from the germline V gene. The CDR3 nucleotides are TGCGCCAGCAGCCCCAACACAGGGGCAGGAAACACCATATATTTT. It encodes CASSPNTGAGNTIYF.